This TCR beta chain was sequenced in a study of post-analysis software for immune sequencing data. The overall study: Clinical courses comprised relapsing-remitting, secondary progressive and progressive-relapsing multiple sclerosis. General study results and limits: Normalized Chao1 diversity was significantly reduced in patients versus controls. About five TRBV segments were more frequent in patients than controls; TRBV5-6, TRBV5-1 and TRBV20-1 belonged to this group.

Regarding this clonotype: What it recognizes is unknown.

The CDR3 contains 15 residues. Germline CDR1 is SGHRS and CDR2 is YFSETQ. V lost 2 bases, J lost 2 bases, and 7 bases stayed unmatched. Unique molecular identifiers were built into the TCR beta cDNA libraries. Using its own MiXCR run on the PCR reads, TCRdb lists one record per CDR3 protein. The sample has approximately 350,000 distinct CDR3 sequences, around 33% seen once; the top ten hold around 15%. The chain has TRBV5-1 and TRBJ2-7; TRBD1 aligns across 7 bases. This receptor was taken from a girl aged 5-17 years with multiple sclerosis. The sequenced sample was blood. The CDR3 DNA sequence: TGCGCCAGCAGCTTCCTTAAGGGACAGACCTACGAGCAGTACTTC. It specifies CASSFLKGQTYEQYF.